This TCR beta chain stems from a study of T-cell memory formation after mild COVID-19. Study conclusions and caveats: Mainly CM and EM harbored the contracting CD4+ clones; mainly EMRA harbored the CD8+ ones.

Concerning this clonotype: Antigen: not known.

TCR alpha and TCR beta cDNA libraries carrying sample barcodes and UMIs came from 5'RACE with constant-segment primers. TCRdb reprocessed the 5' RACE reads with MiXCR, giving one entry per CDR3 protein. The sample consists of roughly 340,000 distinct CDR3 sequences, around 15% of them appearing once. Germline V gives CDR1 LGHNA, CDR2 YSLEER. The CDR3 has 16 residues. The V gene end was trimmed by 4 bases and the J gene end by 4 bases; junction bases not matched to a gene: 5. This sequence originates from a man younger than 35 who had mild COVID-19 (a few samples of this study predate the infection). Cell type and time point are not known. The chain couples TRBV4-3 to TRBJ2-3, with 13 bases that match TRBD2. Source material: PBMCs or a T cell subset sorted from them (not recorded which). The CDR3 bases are TGCGCCAGCAGCCTATCACTAGCGGGGGGGCCAGATACGCAGTATTTT. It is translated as CASSLSLAGGPDTQYF.